Here is one TCR beta chain with its context. What it binds is not known. In the authors' methods: ImmunoSEQ yielded junction-only sequences lacking quality scores, so filtering differed. Assay: immunoSEQ multiplex PCR; the TCRdb copy retains only in-frame clones and omits some. For V, J and clone size, that table is used; D and trimming come from the DNA. The top ten hold about 13% of the sample, which has 470,000 or so clones, 81% seen once. These data are taken from a study of shared clonotypes between healthy human individuals. General study findings and limits: It was the few donors that limited the genetic and exposure-history diversity represented.

The CDR3 runs 14 residues. The germline V gene encodes CDR1 SGHRS and CDR2 YFSETQ. This TCR was recovered from a middle-aged woman in good health. Some clones in this sample may be carry-over from other donors' samples. The chain recombines TRBV5-1 with TRBJ2-5; D call uncertain. The J call is in doubt because the DNA end fits TRBJ2-7 better. The source material was PBMCs. DNA of the CDR3: TGCGCCAGCAGCCTACTACCGAACAAAGACGAGCAGTACTTC. Its protein product is CASSLLPNKDEQYF.